These 18 T cell receptor beta chains were all obtained from the same sample, sequenced in a study of blood T cell repertoires in COVID-19. TCRdb's copy holds only in-frame clones and misses some; the assay was immunoSEQ multiplex PCR. The repertoire holds fewer than 90,000 clones, with about 71% as singletons. Sequencing input: peripheral blood. The receptor source for this set is a woman aged 45 to 65 with acute or convalescent COVID-19.

V usage is TRBV29-1 and J usage is TRBJ1-5; D might be TRBD1 (6 bases). This CDR3 is built from 13 residues. V lost 5 bases and J lost 6, with 14 bases in between. CDR1 is SQVTM and CDR2 is ANQGSEA in the germline V gene. The CDR3 coding sequence is TGCAGCGTTTCACAGGGAGTACGTCAGCCCCAGCATTTT. This gives the protein CSVSQGVRQPQHF.

V is TRBV30 and J is TRBJ2-6; D is possibly TRBD1 (6 bases). The germline V gene encodes CDR1 GTSNPN and CDR2 SVGIG (reference sequence). The V end lost 3 bases, the J end lost 4 bases, and 13 bases lay between the germline ends. The CDR3 extends over 15 amino acids. CDR3: CAWSRGGGGANVLTF. The CDR3 DNA is TGTGCCTGGAGCCGTGGGGGCGGAGGGGCCAACGTCCTGACTTTC.

This clone was seen a single time. This chain joins TRBV11-2 and TRBJ1-4; D is undetermined. Germline loops: CDR1 SGHAT, CDR2 FQNNGV. The CDR3 covers 15 residues. With 4 bases removed from V and 2 bases from J, the gap between germline ends came to 11 bases. CDR3 coding DNA: TGTGCCAGCAGCTCACCTAGGCCTACTAATGAAAAACTGTTTTTT. It specifies CASSSPRPTNEKLFF.

The chain carries TRBV5-1 and TRBJ2-7; 12 bases line up with TRBD1. This CDR3 spans 18 amino acids. Losses at the gene ends were 0 bases for V and 0 bases for J; bases not matched to a gene: 7. The germline CDR1 and CDR2 sequences are SGHRS and YFSETQ. This CDR3 reads CASSLAGTGGLSSYEQYF. The CDR3 DNA sequence: TGCGCCAGCAGCTTGGCCGGGACAGGGGGCCTTAGCTCCTACGAGCAGTACTTC.

This clone has more than one count but fewer than ten. The chain links TRBV28 to TRBJ2-4, with D possibly TRBD2 on 6 matching bases. Germline V gene lookup returns CDR1 MDHEN and CDR2 SYDVKM. V gave up 7 bases and J gave up 2 bases, with 15 bases separating them. This CDR3 contains 15 residues. The CDR3 nucleotides read TGTGCCAGCACAAATGGGCGGGGATCCAAAAACATTCAGTACTTC. Its translation is CASTNGRGSKNIQYF. Full variable domain (missing parts from reference TRBV28 and TRBJ2-4): DVKVTQSSRYLVKRTGEKVFLECVQDMDHENMFWYRQDPGLGLRLIYFSYDVKMKEKGDIPEGYSVSREKKERFSLILESASTNQTSMYLCASTNGRGSKNIQYFGAGTRLSVL.

This clone was picked up a small number of times. The rearrangement joins TRBV5-1 to TRBJ1-2; 8 positions agree with TRBD1. Germline CDR1 SGHRS, CDR2 YFSETQ. Unmatched junction bases numbered 4, after V lost 0 bases and J lost 6 bases. CDR3 length: 14 amino acids. CDR3 bases: TGCGCCAGCAGCTTGGATCCCAGGGGGCATGGCTACACCTTC. This sequence encodes CASSLDPRGHGYTF.

This clone was seen a handful of times. J is TRBJ1-6 and V is TRBV7-2, with TRBD1 matching 8 bases. V dropped 5 bases and J dropped 7; count of bases not matched to a gene: 4. The V gene's germline CDR1 is SGHTA and CDR2 FQGNSA. The CDR3 totals 14 residues. The CDR3 region has the DNA TGTGCCAGCAGCCTCCGGACAGGGAATTCACCCCTCCACTTT. It encodes CASSLRTGNSPLHF.

This chain joins TRBV28 and TRBJ2-1, with 10 bases matching TRBD1. The CDR3 contains 16 residues. V gave up 6 bases and J gave up 7 bases; unmatched junction bases: 12. Per the germline V gene, CDR1 is MDHEN and CDR2 is SYDVKM. The CDR3 region has the DNA TGTGCCAGCAGCCTAAGGGACAGGGGATCTGCAAATGAGCAGTTCTTC. Protein product: CASSLRDRGSANEQFF.

The V and J genes are TRBV12-3 or TRBV12-4 and TRBJ1-2; D gene ambiguous. V lost 2 bases to trimming and J lost 7 bases, with 5 bases between them. This CDR3 spans 11 amino acids. The CDR3 DNA sequence: TGTGCCAGCAGTTTATATCCTGGCTACACCTTC. It yields the protein CASSLYPGYTF.

V usage is TRBV5-1 and J usage is TRBJ2-3; the match to TRBD1 covers 10 bases. V gave up 6 bases and J gave up 6 bases; unmatched junction bases: 13. Germline V gives CDR1 SGHRS, CDR2 YFSETQ. This CDR3 is 16 amino acids long. The CDR3, as DNA: TGCGCCAGCATTCTCGGGACAGGGGTTTTCGCTGATACGCAGTATTTT. It is translated as CASILGTGVFADTQYF. Together with reference TRBV5-1 and TRBJ2-3, the CDR3 gives the full variable domain: KAGVTQTPRYLIKTRGQQVTLSCSPISGHRSVSWYQQTPGQGLQFLFEYFSETQRNKGNFPGRFSGRQFSNSRSEMNVSTLELGDSALYLCASILGTGVFADTQYFGPGTRLTVL.

This clone was found once. The rearrangement uses TRBV2 and TRBJ1-1; the D gene is possibly TRBD1 (5 bases). Germline V gene sequence: CDR1 SNHLY, CDR2 FYNNEI. The CDR3 length is 13 residues. Trimming took 4 bases from V and 7 from J, leaving 13 bases between them. The CDR3 nucleotides read TGTGCCAGCAGTGGGGTCGGGGGGAGTGAAGCTTTCTTT. Its translation: CASSGVGGSEAFF. The complete variable domain, with remaining parts taken from reference TRBV2 and TRBJ1-1, reads EPEVTQTPSHQVTQMGQEVILRCVPISNHLYFYWYRQILGQKVEFLVSFYNNEISEKSEIFDDQFSVERPDGSNFTLKIRSTKLEDSAMYFCASSGVGGSEAFFGQGTRLTVV.

V gene TRBV19 combines with J gene TRBJ1-3; tentatively, D is TRBD1 (5 bases). Per the germline V gene, CDR1 is LNHDA and CDR2 is SQIVND (reference sequence). V was trimmed by 3 bases and J by 0 bases, leaving 9 bases between them. This CDR3 region has 15 residues. CDR3 amino acids: CASSMDTSSGNTIYF. CDR3 sequence (DNA): TGTGCCAGTAGTATGGACACTTCCTCTGGAAACACCATATATTTT.

This sequence joins TRBV6-1 and TRBJ1-2; D uncertain. The length of the CDR3 is 13 residues. The V end was cut by 3 bases, the J end by 0 bases, with 5 bases between. From germline, CDR1 is MNHNS and CDR2 SASEGT. CDR3 DNA sequence: TGTGCCAGCAGTGAGGCGGCTAACTATGGCTACACCTTC. This gives the protein CASSEAANYGYTF.

CDR3 nucleotide sequence: TGTGCCAGCTCACCAGGTGCGCTTAATGAAAAACTGTTTTTT. Translation: CASSPGALNEKLFF. The rearrangement joins TRBV18 to TRBJ1-4; D gene ambiguous. This CDR3 is 14 amino acids long. Trimming took off 2 bases at V and 4 bases at J, with 8 bases between the two ends. Germline lookup yields CDR1 KGHSH and CDR2 LQKENI.

This clone has just a few counts. This chain links TRBV30 with TRBJ2-5; D is unclear. CDR3 length: 13 amino acids. The V and J ends lost 2 bases and 5 bases respectively, with 12 bases between them. Germline lookup yields CDR1 GTSNPN and CDR2 SVGIG (reference sequence). As DNA, the CDR3 is TGTGCCTGGAGTATAAGTGGGCTGGAGACCCAGTACTTC. Translation gives CAWSISGLETQYF. The full variable domain, rest sourced from reference TRBV30 and TRBJ2-5, is SQTIHQWPATLVQPVGSPLSLECTVEGTSNPNLYWYRQAAGRGLQLLFYSVGIGQISSEVPQNLSASRPQDRQFILSSKKLLLSDSGFYLCAWSISGLETQYFGPGTRLLVL.

This clone was observed once. The gene calls are TRBV7-9 and TRBJ1-2; D is unclear. Germline lookup yields CDR1 SEHNR and CDR2 FQNEAQ (reference sequence). The CDR3 loop spans 11 amino acids. The V end lost 8 bases, the J end lost 5 bases, and 9 bases lay between the germline ends. CDR3: CASGPIYGYTF. The CDR3 region has the DNA TGTGCCAGCGGCCCCATTTATGGCTACACCTTC. The variable domain in full, completed from reference TRBV7-9 and TRBJ1-2, reads DTGVSQNPRHKITKRGQNVTFRCDPISEHNRLYWYRQTLGQGPEFLTYFQNEAQLEKSRLLSDRFSAERPKGSFSTLEIQRTEQGDSAMYLCASGPIYGYTFGSGTRLTVV.

This chain connects TRBV9 to TRBJ1-4; perhaps TRBD1 as D (6 bases). Germline-derived CDR1 and CDR2 are SGDLS and YYNGEE. The CDR3 is made up of 15 amino acids. Between the trimmed V and J ends, which lost 0 bases and 8 bases, there was a span of 14 bases. The CDR3 here is CASSVDGTPEEKLFF. The CDR3 nucleotides are TGTGCCAGCAGCGTAGACGGGACACCTGAGGAAAAACTGTTTTTT.

This clone has just a few counts. The chain joins TRBV19 to TRBJ1-6, with D possibly TRBD1 on 6 matching bases. The germline CDR1 and CDR2 sequences are LNHDA and SQIVND (reference sequence). The CDR3 has 16 amino acids. The V end was cut by 6 bases, the J end by 8 bases, with 20 bases between. CDR3: CASSPTGGGGYSPLHF. Here the CDR3 DNA reads TGTGCCAGTAGCCCCACGGGGGGCGGCGGATATTCACCCCTCCACTTT.